This is a list of T cell receptor beta chains from one sample in a study of blood T cell repertoires in COVID-19. Clones were read by immunoSEQ multiplex PCR, and TCRdb kept only the in-frame ones, dropping some. The table records 160,000 or so clones, 81% of them present only once. The sample comprised peripheral blood. The receptor set was obtained from a man aged 55 to 70 with active or convalescent COVID-19. Both conserved end residues are part of each CDR3. The order of the fields is J gene, CDR3 length, V gene, clone size, D gene, CDR3 DNA, CDR3 protein. The D gene is left open where the match is weak. A clone size is listed for some rows: how often the clone was seen (once, few, many), or a class if it is expanded.

TRBJ2-5	16	TRBV3-1/TRBV3-2	-	TRBD2	TGTGCCAGCAGCCCTCCTCCGGGACTAGCCCAAGAGACCCAGTACTTC	CASSPPPGLAQETQYF
TRBJ2-1	16	TRBV6-6	-	-	TGTGCCAGCAGCCGAGGGGAGAGGGTCCTCGCCAATGAGCAGTTCTTC	CASSRGERVLANEQFF
TRBJ1-5	15	TRBV7-2	-	TRBD1	TGTGCCAGCAGCGCCCACAGGGGAGGTGGCCAGCCCCAGCATTTT	CASSAHRGGGQPQHF
TRBJ1-4	16	TRBV5-1	-	-	TGCGCCAGCAGGCTGCGGGCCCCGGCAACTAATGAAAAACTGTTTTTT	CASRLRAPATNEKLFF
TRBJ2-3	13	TRBV9	-	-	TGTGCCAGCAGCGAGACTACTAGGGATACGCAGTATTTT	CASSETTRDTQYF
TRBJ1-2	15	TRBV7-9	-	TRBD1	TGTGCCAGCAGCGCCGATGGGACAGGGTTAAGAGGCTACACCTTC	CASSADGTGLRGYTF
TRBJ2-7	15	TRBV6-5	-	TRBD2	TGTGCCAGCAGTTCTCAATCAGCGGGGGCCTACGAGCAGTACTTC	CASSSQSAGAYEQYF
TRBJ2-1	15	TRBV18	-	TRBD2	TGTGCCAGCTCGTGGACTAGCGGGGGCTACAATGAGCAGTTCTTC	CASSWTSGGYNEQFF
TRBJ2-1	15	TRBV7-3	-	TRBD2	TGTGCCAGCAGCTTTACTAGCGGGGGCTTCAATGAACAGTTCTTC	CASSFTSGGFNEQFF
TRBJ1-2	16	TRBV19	-	-	TGTGCCAGTAGTATAGAAAACAGCCTTCATATCTATGGCTACACCTTC	CASSIENSLHIYGYTF
TRBJ1-4	14	TRBV19	-	TRBD1	TGTGCCAGTAACGACAGGGGGACTAATGAAAAACTGTTTTTT	CASNDRGTNEKLFF
TRBJ1-3	15	TRBV9	-	-	TGTGCCAGCAGCGTCGGACAGCTCGATGGAAACACCATATATTTT	CASSVGQLDGNTIYF
TRBJ2-3	14	TRBV10-1	-	TRBD1	TGCGCCAGCAGTCTCGGACAGGCCAGAGATACGCAGTATTTT	CASSLGQARDTQYF
TRBJ1-2	12	TRBV29-1	-	-	TGCAGCGCGACGACAGATAACTATGGCTACACCTTC	CSATTDNYGYTF
TRBJ2-2	17	TRBV11-2	-	TRBD1	TGTGCCAGCAGAAGGACAGGGGCGGCGGGAGCGGGCGGGGAGCTGTTTTTT	CASRRTGAAGAGGELFF
TRBJ2-7	14	TRBV27	-	TRBD1	TGTGCCAGCAGTTTGGGACAGGGGTTCTACGAGCAGTACTTC	CASSLGQGFYEQYF
TRBJ2-1	15	TRBV3-1/TRBV3-2	-	TRBD2	TGTGCCAGCAGACGACTAGCGGGAGATAGGAATGAGCAGTTCTTC	CASRRLAGDRNEQFF
TRBJ2-1	19	TRBV29-1	-	TRBD2	TGCAGCGTTGAGGCTCTACTGGGACTAGTGTCGTTGTGGGGCAATGAGCAGTTCTTC	CSVEALLGLVSLWGNEQFF
TRBJ2-2	15	TRBV19	-	TRBD1	TGTGCCAGTAGGGCCGGGACAGCGAACACCGGGGAGCTGTTTTTT	CASRAGTANTGELFF
TRBJ2-1	15	TRBV18	-	TRBD2	TGTGCCAGCTCACCGGGACTAGCGGGGGCGGATGAGCAGTTCTTC	CASSPGLAGADEQFF
TRBJ2-1	14	TRBV2	-	TRBD1	TGTGCCAGCAGTGCTGGGACAGTTCCCAATGAGCAGTTCTTC	CASSAGTVPNEQFF
TRBJ1-5	15	TRBV3-1/TRBV3-2	-	-	TGTGCCAGCAGCCAAGCACTCGGTAGCAATCAGCCCCAGCATTTT	CASSQALGSNQPQHF
TRBJ2-7	17	TRBV24-1	-	TRBD2	TGTGCCACCAGTGATGCCCGTCTGGAGCGGGAGGGCCGCGAGCAGTACTTC	CATSDARLEREGREQYF
TRBJ2-2	13	TRBV10-2	-	-	TGCGCCAGCAGGGGAGGGAACACCGGGGAGCTGTTTTTT	CASRGGNTGELFF
TRBJ1-2	15	TRBV11-2	many	-	TGTGCCAGCAGCTTTGTGCGGGGGTGGCTCTATGGCTACACCTTC	CASSFVRGWLYGYTF
TRBJ1-4	15	TRBV6-5	-	TRBD1	TGTGCCAGCAGAAGACAGGGGACGGTCGATGAAAAACTGTTTTTT	CASRRQGTVDEKLFF
TRBJ1-5	16	TRBV27	-	-	TGTGCCAGCAGTATACAGGAGCCTCCCTCCAATCAGCCCCAGCATTTT	CASSIQEPPSNQPQHF
TRBJ1-1	16	TRBV27	-	TRBD1	TGTGCCAGCAGTTATTTTATTACAGGGGGGAACACTGAAGCTTTCTTT	CASSYFITGGNTEAFF
TRBJ1-1	16	TRBV9	-	-	TGTGCCAGCAGCCCCGAGGGTCAGAAAGCTGGGGCTGAAGCTTTCTTT	CASSPEGQKAGAEAFF
TRBJ2-7	13	TRBV14	-	-	TGTGCCAGCAGCCGCGGGGACCCCTACGAGCAGTACTTC	CASSRGDPYEQYF
TRBJ2-2	15	TRBV11-2	few	-	TGTGCCAGCAGCTTAGAGGACAGTCCATACGGGGAGCTGTTTTTT	CASSLEDSPYGELFF
TRBJ1-2	15	TRBV19	-	-	TGTGCCAGTAGTATTGGGGAAGGAGGCGCCTATGGCTACACCTTC	CASSIGEGGAYGYTF
TRBJ1-5	17	TRBV20-1	-	TRBD1	TGCAGTGCTAGTCACCTAGGGGGCGGGATATCCAATCAGCCCCAGCATTTT	CSASHLGGGISNQPQHF
TRBJ1-1	15	TRBV11-1	-	TRBD1	TGTGCCAGCAGCTCAGGGACAGGGATTAACACTGAAGCTTTCTTT	CASSSGTGINTEAFF
TRBJ2-3	19	TRBV3-1/TRBV3-2	-	TRBD1	TGTGCCAGCAGCCAATCGAGGGACAGGGGGGCCCCGAGGGCAGATACGCAGTATTTT	CASSQSRDRGAPRADTQYF
TRBJ2-1	15	TRBV28	-	TRBD1	TGTGCCAGCAGTCAAGGGGGCAGCCAACCTAGGGAGCAGTTCTTC	CASSQGGSQPREQFF
TRBJ1-1	13	TRBV6-5	-	-	TGTGCCAGCAGAAACAGTATGAACACTGAAGCTTTCTTT	CASRNSMNTEAFF
TRBJ1-1	14	TRBV6-5	-	TRBD1	TGTGCCAGCAGTCGTGGGACAGCGAACACTGAAGCTTTCTTT	CASSRGTANTEAFF